The clone carrying this T cell receptor (beta chain) was seen more than once but under ten times. Its antigen is as yet unknown. The source of the sample is a study of response to subunit inactivated influenza vaccine. Findings and caveats of the study: The authors put forward the suggestion that each seasonal influenza vaccination may bring in only a limited number of new T cells.

The germline CDR1 and CDR2 sequences are SGHTA and FQGNSA. This CDR3 has 15 amino acids. V was cut by 5 bases and J by 9 bases, with 20 bases left in between. TCRdb re-called the RT-PCR reads with MiXCR, one entry per CDR3 protein. Altogether roughly 760,000 distinct CDR3 sequences are present, over 20% being singletons, with the ten largest covering 10%. The receptor was derived from a man aged 45-65 years who received an inactivated influenza vaccine. The sequencing here drew on PBMCs from blood, taken approximately 5 days after vaccination. This sequence joins TRBV7-2 and TRBJ2-1, with D possibly TRBD2 on 5 matching bases. The CDR3 is CASSLDYGAQVEQFF. CDR3 DNA: TGTGCCAGCAGCCTAGACTATGGCGCTCAGGTTGAGCAGTTCTTC.